The sequence of this TCR beta chain was determined in a study of T-cell reconstitution after alpha-beta-depleted transplantation in children. Unique molecular identifiers were incorporated during preparation of the TCRbeta library. TCRdb re-analysed the PCR reads in MiXCR, keeping a single row per CDR3 protein. Here the sample spans approximately 230,000 distinct CDR3 sequences, roughly 25% being singletons. Germline V gene data show CDR1 as SGHTA and CDR2 as FQGNSA. With 4 bases removed from V and 13 bases from J, the gap between germline ends came to 17 bases. The CDR3 has 13 amino acids. Regarding this clonotype: Antigen unknown.

Overall study findings and caveats: T cells produced anew were the main source of T-cell counts and diversity one year after transplant.

Sequenced material: PBMCs, mostly from graft donor cells, taken 360 days after TCRalphabeta/CD19-depleted stem cell transplant. The TCR sequence derives from a female patient under 10 years old who had a stem cell transplant for congenital amegakaryocytic thrombocytopenia, so the T cells may come from the graft donor. The chain couples TRBV7-2 to TRBJ2-1; no clear D gene. CDR3 DNA: TGTGCCAGCAGCTCAGCAGGAGCCGGTGACCAGTTCTTC. Its translation: CASSSAGAGDQFF.